This section outlines one T cell receptor beta chain sequence together with its context. The data were taken from a study of blood T cell repertoires in COVID-19. Study-level background: COVID-19 samples from acute and convalescent phases originated in the United States, Italy and Spain. Sample material is recorded as cDNA or gDNA derived from T cells, B-cell-depleted T cells, or PBMCs.

As processed by the authors: Reference gene primer amplification yielded estimated nucleated cell counts. TCRdb keeps only in-frame clones here, not all; method: immunoSEQ multiplex PCR. V and J calls plus clone size are reproduced from that table; the DNA served to infer D and trimming. This sample has around 140,000 clones, with roughly 83% found just once. Sequenced material: peripheral blood. The clonotype comes from a woman aged 80 or over with acute or convalescent COVID-19.

CDR3: CASSVGLAGGELFF. CDR3 sequence (DNA): TGTGCCAGCAGCGTAGGGCTAGCGGGGGGGGAGCTGTTTTTT. This chain joins TRBV9 and TRBJ2-2; 9 bases match TRBD2. CDR1 and CDR2 from the germline V gene are SGDLS and YYNGEE. The CDR3 length is 14 residues. With V trimmed by 0 bases and J by 8 bases, 2 bases remained unmatched.